Listed below are T cell receptor beta chains from one sample, sequenced in a study of cytotoxic CD8 clonotypes in ibrutinib-treated CLL. TCRdb's table, derived via immunoSEQ multiplex PCR, lists solely in-frame clones and lacks some. The data contain some 120,000 clones, roughly 84% of them singletons. The sample here was PBMCs, taken after 24 months of ibrutinib treatment. The receptors originated from a human donor with chronic lymphocytic leukemia. The CDR3 runs from the conserved cysteine through the conserved F or W. A D gene is named only where the DNA matches it firmly. A clone size is listed for some rows: how often the clone was seen (once, few, many), or a class if it is expanded.

CDR3nt: TGTGCCAGCAGCTACCGTCGACAGTTCTCCTACGAGCAGTACTTC; CDR3aa: CASSYRRQFSYEQYF; v_gene: TRBV21-1; abundance: .; d_gene: .; j_gene: TRBJ2-7
CDR3nt: TGTGCCAGCAGTGAAGCGCTGGGGAGCAATCAGCCCCAGCATTTT; CDR3aa: CASSEALGSNQPQHF; v_gene: TRBV6-1; abundance: .; d_gene: .; j_gene: TRBJ1-5
CDR3nt: TGTGCCAGCAGCTTCCTCAGCAATTCACCCCTCCACTTT; CDR3aa: CASSFLSNSPLHF; v_gene: TRBV11-2; abundance: few; d_gene: .; j_gene: TRBJ1-6
CDR3nt: TGTGCCAGCAGTCGGGACAGACTCAGCAATCAGCCCCAGCATTTT; CDR3aa: CASSRDRLSNQPQHF; v_gene: TRBV6-5; abundance: .; d_gene: TRBD1; j_gene: TRBJ1-5
CDR3nt: TGTGCCAGCAGCTTGGATGCCAGGGCAGTCGTCACTGAAGCTTTCTTT; CDR3aa: CASSLDARAVVTEAFF; v_gene: TRBV5-8; abundance: .; d_gene: .; j_gene: TRBJ1-1
CDR3nt: TGCGCCAGCAGCTTGGGGATGGGAACTAGGAATGAGCAGTTCTTC; CDR3aa: CASSLGMGTRNEQFF; v_gene: TRBV5-1; abundance: .; d_gene: .; j_gene: TRBJ2-1
CDR3nt: TGTGCCAGCAGTGAAGGACGTTGGGCCCCGGCTGGCTACACCTTC; CDR3aa: CASSEGRWAPAGYTF; v_gene: TRBV6-1; abundance: .; d_gene: .; j_gene: TRBJ1-2
CDR3nt: TGTGCCACCAGCAGAGTGGAGGGGGGATATGGTGGCTACACCTTC; CDR3aa: CATSRVEGGYGGYTF; v_gene: TRBV15; abundance: .; d_gene: .; j_gene: TRBJ1-2
CDR3nt: TGTGCCAGCAGTGAGCCCGGGTATGGCTACACCTTC; CDR3aa: CASSEPGYGYTF; v_gene: TRBV6-1; abundance: few; d_gene: .; j_gene: TRBJ1-2
CDR3nt: TGTGCCAGTAGTAACGGGGTTTGGGGGACTAATGAAAAACTGTTTTTT; CDR3aa: CASSNGVWGTNEKLFF; v_gene: TRBV19; abundance: .; d_gene: .; j_gene: TRBJ1-4
CDR3nt: TGTGCCAGCAGCGTAGGGAGGGACGATTCACCCCTCCACTTT; CDR3aa: CASSVGRDDSPLHF; v_gene: TRBV9; abundance: .; d_gene: .; j_gene: TRBJ1-6
CDR3nt: TGTGCCAGTAGTATGGGATTCGGGGGGAGCTATGGCTACACCTTC; CDR3aa: CASSMGFGGSYGYTF; v_gene: TRBV19; abundance: few; d_gene: .; j_gene: TRBJ1-2
CDR3nt: TGTGCCAGCAGTGCTAGCTACCAGGGTGAGAACAATCAGCCCCAGCATTTT; CDR3aa: CASSASYQGENNQPQHF; v_gene: TRBV27; abundance: .; d_gene: .; j_gene: TRBJ1-5
CDR3nt: TGTGCCAGCAGACCCGGGAGACACCAAGAGACCCAGTACTTC; CDR3aa: CASRPGRHQETQYF; v_gene: TRBV6-5; abundance: .; d_gene: .; j_gene: TRBJ2-5
CDR3nt: TGTGCCAGTAGTATAGGTCACAATCAGCCCCAGCATTTT; CDR3aa: CASSIGHNQPQHF; v_gene: TRBV19; abundance: .; d_gene: .; j_gene: TRBJ1-5
CDR3nt: TGTGCCAGCAGCTTTGGCGGGGGGGCCGTTGGGGACAATGAGCAGTTCTTC; CDR3aa: CASSFGGGAVGDNEQFF; v_gene: TRBV7-2; abundance: .; d_gene: TRBD2; j_gene: TRBJ2-1
CDR3nt: TGTGCCTGGAGTTTCTATATGGGGGGAGGCAATCAGCCCCAGCATTTT; CDR3aa: CAWSFYMGGGNQPQHF; v_gene: TRBV30; abundance: .; d_gene: .; j_gene: TRBJ1-5
CDR3nt: TGCGCCAGCAGCCAAGATCGAGAGACTAGCAATGAGCAGTTCTTC; CDR3aa: CASSQDRETSNEQFF; v_gene: TRBV4-3; abundance: .; d_gene: .; j_gene: TRBJ2-1
CDR3nt: TGTGCCAGCAGCGTTGGGCAGGGAACCTACGAGCAGTACTTC; CDR3aa: CASSVGQGTYEQYF; v_gene: TRBV9; abundance: few; d_gene: .; j_gene: TRBJ2-7
CDR3nt: TGTGCCAGCAGTGAAGCGCTCAGCGTTGAAGCTTTCTTT; CDR3aa: CASSEALSVEAFF; v_gene: TRBV6-1; abundance: .; d_gene: .; j_gene: TRBJ1-1
CDR3nt: TGTGCCAGCAGCTTGGGACTAGCGGGGGGCCGACAAGAGACCCAGTACTTC; CDR3aa: CASSLGLAGGRQETQYF; v_gene: TRBV7-2; abundance: .; d_gene: TRBD2; j_gene: TRBJ2-5
CDR3nt: TGTGCCAGCAGCGCTACTAGGGACACCGGGGAGCTGTTTTTT; CDR3aa: CASSATRDTGELFF; v_gene: TRBV7-2; abundance: .; d_gene: .; j_gene: TRBJ2-2
CDR3nt: TGTGCCAGCAGTGGTTCCGGGGCTACGGTAGGAGGCTACACCTTC; CDR3aa: CASSGSGATVGGYTF; v_gene: TRBV6-4; abundance: .; d_gene: .; j_gene: TRBJ1-2
CDR3nt: TGTGCCAGCAGCCAGACAGGTTCTGGGGCCAACGTCCTGACTTTC; CDR3aa: CASSQTGSGANVLTF; v_gene: TRBV9; abundance: .; d_gene: .; j_gene: TRBJ2-6
CDR3nt: TGCGCCAGCAGCCCGCAAAGCTCCGGATTAACCACAGATACGCAGTATTTT; CDR3aa: CASSPQSSGLTTDTQYF; v_gene: TRBV5-1; abundance: .; d_gene: .; j_gene: TRBJ2-3
CDR3nt: TGTGCCAGCAGGGGTTATAGACAGGGGTCTGAAGCTTTCTTT; CDR3aa: CASRGYRQGSEAFF; v_gene: TRBV25-1; abundance: .; d_gene: TRBD1; j_gene: TRBJ1-1
CDR3nt: TGTGCCAGCAGCTTTTCCGGGGGGCTTGCCGGGGAGCTGTTTTTT; CDR3aa: CASSFSGGLAGELFF; v_gene: TRBV7-2; abundance: few; d_gene: .; j_gene: TRBJ2-2
CDR3nt: TGCGCCAGCAGCCAAGGGGCGGCAGGGGCTAACTATGGCTACACCTTC; CDR3aa: CASSQGAAGANYGYTF; v_gene: TRBV4-1; abundance: once; d_gene: .; j_gene: TRBJ1-2
CDR3nt: TGCGCCAGCAGCCCGACAGGGGCTAATTCACCCCTCCACTTT; CDR3aa: CASSPTGANSPLHF; v_gene: TRBV5-1; abundance: once; d_gene: TRBD1; j_gene: TRBJ1-6
CDR3nt: TGTGCCAGCAGTTCCCTGGGACAGGGGAGGAGGACCGGGGAGCTGTTTTTT; CDR3aa: CASSSLGQGRRTGELFF; v_gene: TRBV28; abundance: .; d_gene: TRBD1; j_gene: TRBJ2-2
CDR3nt: TGTGCCATCAGTGGTCCGGACAGTCGGGCACCCCTCCACTTT; CDR3aa: CAISGPDSRAPLHF; v_gene: TRBV10-3; abundance: .; d_gene: .; j_gene: TRBJ1-6
CDR3nt: TGTGCCAGCAGCTCGCTCCTCGGAGGGGGAGAGACCCAGTACTTC; CDR3aa: CASSSLLGGGETQYF; v_gene: TRBV7-2; abundance: once; d_gene: .; j_gene: TRBJ2-5
CDR3nt: TGTGCCAGCAGCTTGGTGGGGGCCGCCGCGCAGTACTTC; CDR3aa: CASSLVGAAAQYF; v_gene: TRBV5-4; abundance: .; d_gene: .; j_gene: TRBJ2-7
CDR3nt: TGTGCCAGCAGTGAAAGGGGACAGGATGAGCAGTTCTTC; CDR3aa: CASSERGQDEQFF; v_gene: TRBV2; abundance: .; d_gene: TRBD1; j_gene: TRBJ2-1
CDR3nt: TGTGCCTGGAGTGTGGGCGGCGGGGTAGGAACAGATACGCAGTATTTT; CDR3aa: CAWSVGGGVGTDTQYF; v_gene: TRBV30; abundance: .; d_gene: .; j_gene: TRBJ2-3
CDR3nt: TGTGCCTGGAGTGCCACTCTACCGGGACGCGAGCTTTATAATTCACCCCTCCACTTT; CDR3aa: CAWSATLPGRELYNSPLHF; v_gene: TRBV30; abundance: .; d_gene: .; j_gene: TRBJ1-6
CDR3nt: TGTGCCAGCAGTTTAACCTGGGGGACCCAAGAGACCCAGTACTTC; CDR3aa: CASSLTWGTQETQYF; v_gene: TRBV27; abundance: .; d_gene: .; j_gene: TRBJ2-5
CDR3nt: TGTGCCAGCAGTGAAGCAAAGGCAGGGACCGCTATGAACACTGAAGCTTTCTTT; CDR3aa: CASSEAKAGTAMNTEAFF; v_gene: TRBV6-1; abundance: few; d_gene: .; j_gene: TRBJ1-1
CDR3nt: TGTGCCAGCAGTGAAGTTGTGAGGAGGACTGAAGCTTTCTTT; CDR3aa: CASSEVVRRTEAFF; v_gene: TRBV2; abundance: .; d_gene: .; j_gene: TRBJ1-1
CDR3nt: TGTGCCAGCAGCGTAAGGACTAGCCTCGATGAGCAGTTCTTC; CDR3aa: CASSVRTSLDEQFF; v_gene: TRBV9; abundance: .; d_gene: TRBD2; j_gene: TRBJ2-1
CDR3nt: TGTGCCAGCAGTTCGAACAGGGGATGGGCCCTCCACTTT; CDR3aa: CASSSNRGWALHF; v_gene: TRBV6-5; abundance: .; d_gene: TRBD1; j_gene: TRBJ1-6
CDR3nt: TGTGCCAGCAGTGAAAGTGCTAGCCATTTGTGCTTC; CDR3aa: CASSESASHLCF; v_gene: TRBV6-1; abundance: .; d_gene: .; j_gene: TRBJ2-4
CDR3nt: TGTGCCAGCAGCCGCACGGGCAGGGGGAAAGAGACCCAGTACTTC; CDR3aa: CASSRTGRGKETQYF; v_gene: TRBV11-2; abundance: .; d_gene: TRBD1; j_gene: TRBJ2-5
CDR3nt: TGTGCCAGCAGCTTAGGGGCAGGGGGCGGGACAGATACGCAGTATTTT; CDR3aa: CASSLGAGGGTDTQYF; v_gene: TRBV7-6; abundance: .; d_gene: TRBD1; j_gene: TRBJ2-3
CDR3nt: TGTGCTAGTGGTTTGAGTGGGGGCTTGAGTGTAGTCTACACCTTC; CDR3aa: CASGLSGGLSVVYTF; v_gene: TRBV12-5; abundance: .; d_gene: .; j_gene: TRBJ1-2
CDR3nt: TGTGCCAGCAGCTTACAAGGGCGCACCGGGGAGCTGTTTTTT; CDR3aa: CASSLQGRTGELFF; v_gene: TRBV7-2; abundance: .; d_gene: .; j_gene: TRBJ2-2
CDR3nt: TGTGCCAGTAGTATCGGAAGACAGGGGAATCAGCCCCAGCATTTT; CDR3aa: CASSIGRQGNQPQHF; v_gene: TRBV19; abundance: .; d_gene: TRBD1; j_gene: TRBJ1-5
CDR3nt: TGCGCCAGCAGCTTGGAGGGGACAGGGGAGTACCGCTCCTACAATGAGCAGTTCTTC; CDR3aa: CASSLEGTGEYRSYNEQFF; v_gene: TRBV5-1; abundance: .; d_gene: TRBD1; j_gene: TRBJ2-1
CDR3nt: TGTGCCAGCAGTCCATGGACTAGCGGGGGTGGTAATGAGCAGTTCTTC; CDR3aa: CASSPWTSGGGNEQFF; v_gene: TRBV27; abundance: .; d_gene: TRBD2; j_gene: TRBJ2-1
CDR3nt: TGTGCCAGCAGCCCCAATCCCTTGAACACTGAAGCTTTCTTT; CDR3aa: CASSPNPLNTEAFF; v_gene: TRBV7-2; abundance: .; d_gene: .; j_gene: TRBJ1-1
CDR3nt: TGTGCCATCAGTGGTACAGGGAGCTCCTATAATTCACCCCTCCACTTT; CDR3aa: CAISGTGSSYNSPLHF; v_gene: TRBV10-3; abundance: .; d_gene: .; j_gene: TRBJ1-6